The rows below give T cell receptor beta chains drawn from one sample of a study of blood T cell repertoires in COVID-19. Some clones are missing from TCRdb's copy, which holds only in-frame ones; the method was immunoSEQ multiplex PCR. The data contain hundreds of thousands of clones, about 90% of them seen just once; the ten biggest clones take up 2.5% to 3%. Sequencing used PBMCs or T cells enriched from blood (not recorded which). The receptors shown here come from a woman aged 25 to 39 who had recovered from COVID-19. Both conserved end residues are part of each CDR3. A D gene is named only where the DNA matches it firmly. Size values are once, few and many counts, or a class for expanded clones, and some rows have none.

V: TRBV6-5
length: 14
J: TRBJ1-4
D: NA
size: NA
DNA: TGTGCCAGCAGTTACTCGAGCGTGGTTCCGAAAAAAATTTTT
CDR3: CASSYSSVVPKKIF

V: TRBV19
length: 17
J: TRBJ2-2
D: NA
size: NA
DNA: TGTGCCAGTAGTATCTCAATAGGGCTAGCCTACACCGGGGAGCTGTTTTTT
CDR3: CASSISIGLAYTGELFF

V: TRBV12-3/TRBV12-4
length: 13
J: TRBJ1-2
D: NA
size: once
DNA: TGTGCCAGCAGTTTAACAGGGCGTCATGGCTACACCTTC
CDR3: CASSLTGRHGYTF

V: TRBV10-3
length: 17
J: TRBJ2-1
D: TRBD2
size: once
DNA: TGTGCCATCAGTCGCGGGGTAGCGGGAGACCCCTACAATGAGCAGTTCTTC
CDR3: CAISRGVAGDPYNEQFF

V: TRBV7-9
length: 10
J: TRBJ1-1
D: NA
size: NA
DNA: TGTGCCAGCCAGGCCAGTGCTGCTTTCTTT
CDR3: CASQASAAFF

V: TRBV5-1
length: 17
J: TRBJ2-5
D: TRBD2
size: NA
DNA: TGCGCCAGCAGCTTGGCCGGGACTAGCGGGGGGGCAGAGACCCAGTACTTC
CDR3: CASSLAGTSGGAETQYF

V: TRBV27
length: 13
J: TRBJ1-1
D: NA
size: once
DNA: TGTGCCAGCAGTCCAGCAGGTGGGCTTGAAGCTTTCTTT
CDR3: CASSPAGGLEAFF

V: TRBV6-5
length: 14
J: TRBJ1-2
D: NA
size: NA
DNA: TGTGCCAGCAGTTACTCTGACAATTTATATGGCTACACCTTC
CDR3: CASSYSDNLYGYTF

V: TRBV28
length: 13
J: TRBJ2-5
D: TRBD2
size: NA
DNA: TGTGCCAGCATCTATGCGGGAGGGGAGACCCAGTACTTC
CDR3: CASIYAGGETQYF

V: TRBV19
length: 14
J: TRBJ1-6
D: TRBD1
size: NA
DNA: TGTGCCAGTAGCCCACAGGGGGCCAGGTCACCCCTCCACTTT
CDR3: CASSPQGARSPLHF

V: TRBV3-1/TRBV3-2
length: 15
J: TRBJ1-1
D: TRBD1
size: NA
DNA: TGTGCCAGCAGCAAACGGGACAGCCGAGACACTGAAGCTTTCTTT
CDR3: CASSKRDSRDTEAFF

V: TRBV7-2
length: 15
J: TRBJ2-7
D: NA
size: NA
DNA: TGTGCCAGCAGCTTAGTACGGGGGAGAACCTACGAGCAGTACTTC
CDR3: CASSLVRGRTYEQYF

V: TRBV7-9
length: 15
J: TRBJ2-7
D: TRBD1
size: NA
DNA: TGTGCCAGCAGCACACGACAGGGGGACCCTCGGGAGCAGTACTTC
CDR3: CASSTRQGDPREQYF

V: TRBV6-1
length: 14
J: TRBJ2-2
D: NA
size: few
DNA: TGTGCCAGCAGTGAAGCGCGTTTTACCGGGGAGCTGTTTTTT
CDR3: CASSEARFTGELFF

V: TRBV5-1
length: 15
J: TRBJ1-2
D: TRBD1
size: NA
DNA: TGCGCCAGCAGCTTGCTTTACCGGGACAGGGATGGCTACACCTTC
CDR3: CASSLLYRDRDGYTF

V: TRBV30
length: 15
J: TRBJ1-6
D: NA
size: NA
DNA: TGTGCCTGGAGCCAACGGGACACCTTTAATTCACCCCTCCACTTT
CDR3: CAWSQRDTFNSPLHF

V: TRBV28
length: 13
J: TRBJ1-2
D: TRBD1
size: once
DNA: TGTGCCAGCAGTCGGACAGGGCAGTATGGCTACACCTTC
CDR3: CASSRTGQYGYTF

V: TRBV7-2
length: 15
J: TRBJ2-2
D: NA
size: NA
DNA: TGTGCCAGCAGATTCGGTGGGAGCTCCACCGGGGAGCTGTTTTTT
CDR3: CASRFGGSSTGELFF

V: TRBV5-1
length: 16
J: TRBJ2-7
D: TRBD2
size: NA
DNA: TGCGCCAGCAGCTTCTTACTAGCGGGAGGCGAATACGAGCAGTACTTC
CDR3: CASSFLLAGGEYEQYF

V: TRBV2
length: 14
J: TRBJ2-2
D: NA
size: NA
DNA: TGTGCCAGCTCCCGAATAAGGAGCACCGGGGAGCTGTTTTTT
CDR3: CASSRIRSTGELFF

V: TRBV4-2
length: 14
J: TRBJ1-2
D: TRBD1
size: once
DNA: TGTGCCAGCAGCCAGGAGGGGACAGGGCATGGCTACACCTTC
CDR3: CASSQEGTGHGYTF

V: TRBV5-1
length: 14
J: TRBJ2-7
D: NA
size: NA
DNA: TGCGCCAGCAGCTTGGTCGGAGAACCCTACGAGCAGTACTTC
CDR3: CASSLVGEPYEQYF

V: TRBV2
length: 17
J: TRBJ2-7
D: NA
size: once
DNA: TGTGCCAGCAGTGAACTACGGGACAACACCCTATCCCACGAGCAGTACTTC
CDR3: CASSELRDNTLSHEQYF

V: TRBV7-6
length: 19
J: TRBJ2-1
D: TRBD2
size: NA
DNA: TGTGCCAGCAGCTTAATAACTAGCGGGAGTAAAGGTCCGGTCAATGAGCAGTTCTTC
CDR3: CASSLITSGSKGPVNEQFF

V: TRBV27
length: 13
J: TRBJ1-6
D: NA
size: once
DNA: TGTGCCAGCAGGCGCAGGGAGGGATCACCCCTCCACTTT
CDR3: CASRRREGSPLHF

V: TRBV3-1/TRBV3-2
length: 13
J: TRBJ1-1
D: NA
size: NA
DNA: TGTGCCAGCAGCCAAGATAGCGCCACTGAAGCTTTCTTT
CDR3: CASSQDSATEAFF

V: TRBV10-2
length: 15
J: TRBJ2-1
D: TRBD2
size: NA
DNA: TGCGCCAGCAGTGATCTAGCGGGCTCCTACAATGAGCAGTTCTTC
CDR3: CASSDLAGSYNEQFF

V: TRBV27
length: 16
J: TRBJ2-1
D: TRBD1
size: NA
DNA: TGTGCCAGCAGTTTAATTTTGACAGGGTCCTACAATGAGCAGTTCTTC
CDR3: CASSLILTGSYNEQFF

V: TRBV10-1
length: 14
J: TRBJ1-2
D: NA
size: NA
DNA: TGCGCCAGGGGAGACCCCGGCCGCGCCTATGGCTACACCTTC
CDR3: CARGDPGRAYGYTF

V: TRBV5-4
length: 15
J: TRBJ2-1
D: NA
size: NA
DNA: TGTGCCAGCACCCCTCATCCCAGCTCCTACAATGAGCAGTTCTTC
CDR3: CASTPHPSSYNEQFF

V: TRBV7-2
length: 14
J: TRBJ2-7
D: TRBD2
size: NA
DNA: TGTGCCAGCAGTGGGACTAGCGTAACCTACGAGCAGTACTTC
CDR3: CASSGTSVTYEQYF

V: TRBV7-9
length: 9
J: TRBJ2-5
D: NA
size: NA
DNA: TGTGCCGTACAAGAGACCCAGTACTTC
CDR3: CAVQETQYF

V: TRBV6-1
length: 13
J: TRBJ1-2
D: NA
size: NA
DNA: TGTGCCAGCAGTGAAGCGCCGGGGGTCGGCTACACCTTC
CDR3: CASSEAPGVGYTF

V: TRBV7-2
length: 14
J: TRBJ1-1
D: TRBD1
size: NA
DNA: TGTGCCAGCACACGGGGACAGGGAAATACTGAAGCTTTCTTT
CDR3: CASTRGQGNTEAFF

V: TRBV28
length: 13
J: TRBJ2-3
D: NA
size: once
DNA: TGTGCCAGCAGTTTTGGTAACGGGGATACGCAGTATTTT
CDR3: CASSFGNGDTQYF

V: TRBV5-1
length: 14
J: TRBJ1-4
D: NA
size: NA
DNA: TGCGCCAGCAGCTTGAACAGGGTAGGGGAAAAACTGTTTTTT
CDR3: CASSLNRVGEKLFF

V: TRBV2
length: 17
J: TRBJ2-5
D: NA
size: NA
DNA: TGTGCCAGCAGTGAAGGTCGGACCGTGGGAGGTGAAGAGACCCAGTACTTC
CDR3: CASSEGRTVGGEETQYF

V: TRBV4-1
length: 17
J: TRBJ2-1
D: TRBD2
size: NA
DNA: TGCGCCAGCAGCCAAGTTACAGCGGGGTTTGCTCAGCAGGAGCAGTTCTTC
CDR3: CASSQVTAGFAQQEQFF

V: TRBV7-9
length: 13
J: TRBJ1-2
D: NA
size: NA
DNA: TGTGCCAGCAGCTTAGCAGGCGGCTATGGCTACACCTTC
CDR3: CASSLAGGYGYTF

V: TRBV15
length: 12
J: TRBJ2-7
D: NA
size: NA
DNA: TGTGCCACCAGCAGAGATATCTACGAGCAGTACTTC
CDR3: CATSRDIYEQYF

V: TRBV27
length: 15
J: TRBJ2-7
D: NA
size: NA
DNA: TGTGCCAGCAGTCCCCCCTCCAGGGCCCCCTACGAGCAGTACTTC
CDR3: CASSPPSRAPYEQYF

V: TRBV2
length: 12
J: TRBJ2-1
D: NA
size: NA
DNA: TGTGCCAGCACGGCAGGGTACAATGAGCAGTTCTTC
CDR3: CASTAGYNEQFF

V: TRBV7-8
length: 15
J: TRBJ2-2
D: TRBD1
size: NA
DNA: TGTGCCAGCAGCCCCGGGACAGGGAGCACCGGGGAGCTGTTTTTT
CDR3: CASSPGTGSTGELFF

V: TRBV10-3
length: 16
J: TRBJ1-1
D: NA
size: NA
DNA: TGTGCCATCAGTGAACTTCAGGGGAAAAGGAACACTGAAGCTTTCTTT
CDR3: CAISELQGKRNTEAFF

V: TRBV12-3/TRBV12-4
length: 13
J: TRBJ2-1
D: TRBD2
size: NA
DNA: TGTGCCAGCAGTTTACTAGCGGGCAATGAGCAGTTCTTC
CDR3: CASSLLAGNEQFF

V: TRBV30
length: 12
J: TRBJ2-7
D: TRBD1
size: once
DNA: TGTGCCTGGAACACCCAGGGACAGAAGAGGGACTTC
CDR3: CAWNTQGQKRDF

V: TRBV6-5
length: 13
J: TRBJ1-1
D: TRBD1
size: NA
DNA: TGTGCCAGCAGTCAGCCGCCCGGGACAGTCGGTTTCTTT
CDR3: CASSQPPGTVGFF

V: TRBV2
length: 11
J: TRBJ2-7
D: NA
size: NA
DNA: TGTGCCAGCAAGGCTAGCTCCGAGCAGTACTTC
CDR3: CASKASSEQYF

V: TRBV7-6
length: 16
J: TRBJ1-1
D: NA
size: NA
DNA: TGTGCCAGCAGTTCAACGTCGGACAGAACCAACACTGAAGCTTTCTTT
CDR3: CASSSTSDRTNTEAFF

V: TRBV9
length: 15
J: TRBJ1-2
D: NA
size: NA
DNA: TGTGCCAGCAGCGTAGGGTCGCGGGACAACTATGGCTACACCTTC
CDR3: CASSVGSRDNYGYTF

V: TRBV28
length: 16
J: TRBJ2-1
D: TRBD2
size: NA
DNA: TGTGCCAGCAGTTCACGACTAGCGGGCACTCGCAATGAGCAGTTCTTC
CDR3: CASSSRLAGTRNEQFF

V: TRBV2
length: 14
J: TRBJ1-2
D: TRBD1
size: NA
DNA: TGTGCCAGCAATCCCCAGGACAGGGTATATGGCTACACCTTC
CDR3: CASNPQDRVYGYTF

V: TRBV25-1
length: 18
J: TRBJ2-2
D: TRBD1
size: NA
DNA: TGTGCCAGCAGTGCCCGAATAGGGGGACAGGGGCGCACCGGGGAGCTGTTTTTT
CDR3: CASSARIGGQGRTGELFF

V: TRBV18
length: 16
J: TRBJ1-3
D: NA
size: NA
DNA: TGTGCCAGCTCACCATTCCCTTCACAGGGTGGAAACACCATATATTTT
CDR3: CASSPFPSQGGNTIYF